This T cell receptor beta chain was profiled in a study of OX40 agonist ivuxolimab in advanced cancers. About the investigation overall: Ivuxolimab was a fully human IgG2 agonistic monoclonal antibody targeting the costimulatory receptor OX40 (CD134). The monotherapy dose-escalation portion (N ≈ 50 patients) of the phase I ivuxolimab trial is reported in the paper. A male proportion of roughly 80% and a mean age of about 60 years, ranging from roughly 23 to 85, were recorded for the dose-escalation cohort. Intravenous ivuxolimab was administered to patients every 2 weeks at six dose levels: 0.01, 0.1, 0.3, 1.5, 3 and 10 mg/kg. The point of sequencing TCRbeta in the periphery was to test whether ivuxolimab changed TCR sequence diversity and drove clonal T-cell expansion. Of the roughly 52 dose-escalation patients, hepatocellular carcinoma was present in roughly 19, melanoma in around 15, renal cell carcinoma in 9 and head and neck cancer in 9. Prior anti-PD-1, anti-PD-L1 or anti-CTLA-4 therapy was permitted, and checkpoint inhibitors had been received by about 37% of dose-escalation patients. Partial responses occurred in three dose-escalation patients, of whom one had hepatocellular carcinoma and two had cutaneous melanoma. General conclusions and limits of the study: Low levels of normalized T-cell clonal expansion were also seen in some patients who did not respond. At doses of 0.1 to 3.0 mg/kg, clonal expansion of both CD4+ and CD8+ T cells in blood was seen between baseline and week 6. After ivuxolimab, more expanded clones were found on average in CD8+ T cells than in CD4+ T cells. Which antigens the clonally expanded peripheral T cells were specific for was not determined. In the 0.1-3.0 mg/kg groups, partial responders had among the lowest normalized peripheral clonal expansion, particularly in CD8+ T cells.

Of note for this clone: Its specific antigen is unknown. Base quality data are lacking; no much larger clone is found one base away.

For sequencing of the TCRbeta CDR3 region, genomic DNA was extracted from the sorted cells. The immunoSEQ Assay was used to sequence the TCRbeta CDR3 regions. Imported from immuneACCESS, the table was reduced by TCRdb to in-frame sequences with V and J called. These copies leave out some clones; in studies compared against another copy, an unresolved V gene accounts for under half, and the cause of the remainder is not known. The sample contains fewer than 25,000 clones, 60% to 85% of them found a single time. About 17% of the sample is taken by the ten largest. CDR3 length: 13 amino acids, cysteine to phenylalanine. Only the CDR3 portion is preserved as DNA: 39 bases, with reading frame beginning at the first base. CDR1 and CDR2, looked up from the germline V gene, are MDHEN and SYDVKM. Trimming removed 7 bases from V and 8 bases from J, leaving 15 bases between the germline ends. Patients with autoimmune disease history or receiving systemic immunosuppression were excluded from the trial. In every dose cohort, peripheral blood was drawn for TCR sequencing at baseline, cycle 4 day 1, and cycle 7 day 1. Samples were obtained from an open-label, multicenter, first-in-human phase I dose-escalation trial of ivuxolimab. Adults with locally advanced or metastatic melanoma, renal cell carcinoma, hepatocellular carcinoma or head and neck squamous cell carcinoma were enrolled in the trial. Before TCR sequencing, CD4+ T cells and CD8+ T cells from peripheral blood were sorted into separate populations.

The clonotype was recovered from an adult with an advanced solid tumor such as melanoma, head and neck, liver or kidney cancer. The specimen comprised CD4+ or CD8+ T cells sorted from blood, sampled in a trial of the OX40 agonist ivuxolimab. Here the chain combines TRBV28 and TRBJ2-1; too little of a D gene remains to name it. CDR3 protein: CASTSSRSDEQFF. The DNA sequence reads TGTGCCAGCACCTCCTCCCGGTCCGATGAGCAGTTCTTC.